This T cell receptor (beta chain) is drawn from a study of T cells in narcolepsy. Notes on the study in general: Blood of same and different patients, but not healthy controls, reportedly held recurring autoreactive clonotypes.

This CDR3 has 14 residues. V lost 4 bases, J lost 7 bases, and 7 bases stayed unmatched. From germline, CDR1 is SEHNR and CDR2 FQNEAQ (reference sequence). Turning to this clone: Its antigen is not identified.

The protocol was immunoSEQ multiplex PCR, while the TCRdb copy is restricted to in-frame clones and leaves out a portion. The sample includes approximately 30,000 clones, around 80% seen only once; the top ten take approximately 0.99%. This sequence joins TRBV7-9 and TRBJ2-7, with 10 bases aligning to TRBD2. Sequencing used memory (CD45RA-) CD4+ T cells from blood. The sequence came from a human donor in good health. The CDR3 DNA reads TGTGCCAGCAGCTATGCTAGCGGGAGCGAAGAGCAGTACTTC. This encodes CASSYASGSEEQYF.